The 6 T cell receptor beta chains given below trace back to one sample, sequenced in a study of cytomegalovirus exposure and HLA in healthy donors (dated by TCRdb to between 2016 and 2019). The method behind the library was the immunoSEQ multiplex PCR assay. The multiplex PCR relied on a mix of 60 forward primers for TCR Vbeta segments and 13 reverse primers for TCR Jbeta segments. In TCRdb, the immuneACCESS table is reduced to in-frame sequences with V and J assigned. These tables do not hold every clone; where another copy was compared, an unresolved V gene accounts for under half, and the others remain unexplained. The sample contains 75,000 to 90,000 clones, 60% to 85% of them found a single time. Of the sample, roughly a fifth falls within the top ten clones. The sequencing input was PBMCs. The origin of the receptors is a woman in her thirties or forties in good health and CMV-seropositive.

The chain combines TRBV29-1 with TRBJ1-4, with D perhaps matching TRBD1 (6 bases). This CDR3 is 14 amino acids long. Trimming stripped 4 bases from V and 3 bases from J, with 12 bases between. The germline V gene has CDR1 SQVTM and CDR2 ANQGSEA. The chain's CDR3 is CSVGQDPPNEKLFF. The CDR3 DNA is TGCAGCGTTGGACAGGACCCCCCTAATGAAAAACTGTTTTTT.

The chain employs TRBV18 and TRBJ2-2; no clear D. CDR1 and CDR2 (germline): KGHSH, LQKENI. The CDR3 consists of 16 residues. The V end was cut by 1 base, the J end by 0 bases, with 9 bases between. The CDR3 loop is CASSPRQAANTGELFF. CDR3 nucleotides: TGTGCCAGCTCACCACGGCAGGCAGCGAACACCGGGGAGCTGTTTTTT.

This chain uses TRBV4-1 with TRBJ2-7; possible D gene TRBD2, 6 bases. The length of the CDR3 is 15 residues. CDR1 MGHRA and CDR2 YSYEKL come from the germline V gene. V lost 1 base, J lost 3 bases, and 13 bases lay in between. CDR3 protein: CASSQGQIGGYEQYF. As DNA, the CDR3 is TGCGCCAGCAGCCAAGGGCAGATCGGGGGCTACGAGCAGTACTTC.

The chain recombines TRBV9 with TRBJ2-5; the match to TRBD2 covers 11 bases. This CDR3 is built from 19 residues. Trimming at V came to 4 bases and at J to 3 bases, leaving 17 bases not matched to a gene. Per the germline V gene, CDR1 is SGDLS and CDR2 is YYNGEE. The CDR3 nucleotides read TGTGCCAGCAGCCTTCCTCGGGGTAGCGGGAGGGGGTTCGAAGAGACCCAGTACTTC. It codes for CASSLPRGSGRGFEETQYF.

This clone was seen only once. The J gene is TRBJ2-1, the V gene TRBV6-5; 7 bases line up with TRBD1. From germline, CDR1 is MNHEY and CDR2 SVGAGI. Unmatched junction bases numbered 13, after V lost 6 bases and J lost 8 bases. The CDR3 has 15 residues. CDR3 coding DNA: TGTGCCAGCAGAAGTGAAGTTCAGGGGGTATATGAGCAGTTCTTC. Translated, it gives CASRSEVQGVYEQFF.

The chain recombines TRBV5-1 with TRBJ2-7; D may be TRBD2 (5 bases). The CDR3 contains 15 residues. V gave up 0 bases and J gave up 10 bases, with 20 bases separating them. CDR1 is SGHRS and CDR2 is YFSETQ in the germline V gene. The CDR3 is CASSLGERRSMVQYF. In nucleotides, the CDR3 is TGCGCCAGCAGCTTGGGGGAGCGGCGGTCGATGGTTCAGTACTTC.